These T cell receptor beta chains were read from a single sample in a study of blood T cell repertoires in COVID-19. Assay: immunoSEQ multiplex PCR; the TCRdb copy retains only in-frame clones and omits some. The profile shows approximately 270,000 clones, around 90% of them singletons. The specimen was peripheral blood. The receptors shown here come from a middle-aged man with acute or convalescent COVID-19. The CDR3 runs from the conserved cysteine through the conserved F or W. Some rows have no size entry. The others give once, few or many, or a class for an expanded clone.

j_call v_call clone_size cdr3_aa
TRBJ1-2 TRBV7-2 NA CASSWFRDRTYRVGYTF
TRBJ1-1 TRBV3-1/TRBV3-2 once CASSHGQVGTEAFF
TRBJ1-2 TRBV5-1 NA CASSTQGADGYTF
TRBJ1-6 TRBV6-5 NA CASRDRRYSPLHF
TRBJ2-7 TRBV18 NA CASSHGTERSYEQYF
TRBJ2-6 TRBV10-3 NA CAITDRAGANVLTF
TRBJ1-1 TRBV4-1 NA CASSQVGGWPEAFF
TRBJ1-3 TRBV2 NA CASSEARLSGNTIYF
TRBJ1-6 TRBV5-1 NA CASRAGQGGPYNSPLHF
TRBJ2-6 TRBV4-1 NA CASSPSGSQAGANVLTF
TRBJ2-7 TRBV13 NA CASSLIASGGYEQYF
TRBJ1-2 TRBV5-6 few CASSRGYGYTF
TRBJ2-1 TRBV7-3 NA CASSPGGYNEQFF
TRBJ2-1 TRBV9 NA CASSVAGGTYNEQFF
TRBJ1-5 TRBV6-5 few CASSYGGGQPQHF
TRBJ1-1 TRBV6-6 NA CASSLQEEAFF
TRBJ1-2 TRBV19 NA CASSIGGAADGYTF
TRBJ2-1 TRBV2 NA CASSPSQGLSYNEQFF
TRBJ2-7 TRBV4-2 NA CASSLPDRPYEQYF
TRBJ2-6 TRBV4-2 NA CASSQPGHSSGANVLTF
TRBJ1-2 TRBV12-3/TRBV12-4 NA CASSPRGFYGYTF
TRBJ2-3 TRBV11-3 NA CASSLNSFTDTQYF
TRBJ1-6 TRBV5-1 NA CASSTWTGVNSNSPLHF
TRBJ1-3 TRBV6-5 NA CASKDDSRKVDTIYF
TRBJ2-4 TRBV7-9 NA CASSFREAKNIQYF
TRBJ2-3 TRBV11-2 NA CASSPLRGPTPDTQYF
TRBJ1-6 TRBV9 NA CASSSLTEGNSPLHF
TRBJ2-3 TRBV11-3 NA CASRGGVTDTQYF
TRBJ2-1 TRBV6-5 NA CAARQGGNNEQFF
TRBJ1-1 TRBV3-1/TRBV3-2 NA CASSQEGGAFF
TRBJ1-6 TRBV4-1 few CASSLKTGIPYNSPLHF
TRBJ2-2 TRBV6-5 NA CASSRTGKGTGELFF
TRBJ1-5 TRBV5-6 NA CASSWTGTGNQPQHF
TRBJ1-1 TRBV5-8 NA CASSFARGGRSWNTEAFF
TRBJ2-1 TRBV18 NA CASSQLASGGSYNEQFF
TRBJ1-2 TRBV18 NA CASSPDSNYGYTF